These T cell receptor beta chains were read from a single sample in a study of blood T cell repertoires in COVID-19. Sequenced by immunoSEQ multiplex PCR; TCRdb stores in-frame clones only, minus some. The sample lists over 95,000 clones; roughly 89% were seen once. The specimen sequenced was peripheral blood. The receptor set was obtained from a man between 65 and 85 years old with active or convalescent COVID-19. CDR3s include the opening cysteine and the closing phenylalanine or tryptophan. Fields, in order: D gene, clone size, V gene, J gene, CDR3 protein, CDR3 DNA. A D gene is named only where the DNA matches it firmly. Some rows mark clone size as missing; the rest say once, few, many or name a class of expanded clone.

D: TRBD1; size: .; V: TRBV19; J: TRBJ2-7; CDR3: CASSIRGPASEQYF; DNA: TGTGCCAGTAGTATAAGGGGGCCGGCGAGCGAGCAGTACTTC
D: TRBD1; size: .; V: TRBV5-1; J: TRBJ1-4; CDR3: CASSFGQADNEKLFF; DNA: TGCGCCAGCAGCTTTGGACAGGCCGATAATGAAAAACTGTTTTTT
D: TRBD2; size: .; V: TRBV6-5; J: TRBJ2-4; CDR3: CASGLADAKNIQYF; DNA: TGTGCCAGCGGACTAGCGGATGCCAAAAACATTCAGTACTTC
D: .; size: .; V: TRBV6-5; J: TRBJ2-5; CDR3: CASSYSDSRRETQYF; DNA: TGTGCCAGCAGTTACTCGGATTCCCGGCGGGAGACCCAGTACTTC
D: TRBD2; size: .; V: TRBV5-4; J: TRBJ2-6; CDR3: CASSFGGASGANVLTF; DNA: TGTGCCAGCAGCTTCGGGGGGGCCTCTGGGGCCAACGTCCTGACTTTC
D: .; size: .; V: TRBV5-5; J: TRBJ1-4; CDR3: CASSLAPGGELKLFF; DNA: TGTGCCAGCAGCTTGGCCCCGGGGGGAGAGCTTAAACTGTTTTTT
D: .; size: .; V: TRBV5-3; J: TRBJ1-2; CDR3: CARSFVRNYGYTF; DNA: TGTGCCAGAAGCTTCGTCAGGAACTATGGCTACACCTTC
D: TRBD1; size: once; V: TRBV7-9; J: TRBJ1-2; CDR3: CASDKGADGYTF; DNA: TGTGCCAGCGACAAGGGGGCAGATGGCTACACCTTC
D: TRBD1; size: .; V: TRBV6-5; J: TRBJ1-2; CDR3: CASSSPSDRGGYTF; DNA: TGTGCCAGCAGTTCACCAAGTGACAGGGGCGGCTACACCTTC
D: .; size: .; V: TRBV12-3/TRBV12-4; J: TRBJ1-2; CDR3: CASSFGVGGYTF; DNA: TGTGCCAGCAGTTTCGGGGTCGGAGGCTACACCTTC
D: .; size: .; V: TRBV28; J: TRBJ1-2; CDR3: CASSLVNFNYGYTF; DNA: TGTGCCAGCAGTTTGGTAAACTTCAACTATGGCTACACCTTC